This TCR beta chain was found in a study of blood T cell repertoires in COVID-19. Study background: PBMCs, B-cell-depleted T cells, or T cells provided the cDNA or gDNA that made up the material.

Under the authors' procedure: Reference gene primer amplification gave estimated nucleated cell counts. Data came from immunoSEQ multiplex PCR; TCRdb stores just in-frame clones and leaves some out. V and J calls plus clone size are reproduced from that table; the DNA served to infer D and trimming. Among some 260,000 clones listed, approximately 86% were seen once. Sequenced sample: peripheral blood. This TCR was recovered from a woman older than 75 with active or convalescent COVID-19.

The CDR3 coding sequence is TGCGCCAGCAGCTTGGCCAGGGCGAACACCGGGGAGCTGTTTTTT. Protein product: CASSLARANTGELFF. The gene calls are TRBV5-1 and TRBJ2-2; D might be TRBD1 (5 bases). Per germline, CDR1 SGHRS and CDR2 YFSETQ. CDR3 length: 15 amino acids. The ends were cut back, 0 bases at V and 0 bases at J, with 6 bases in the middle. Looking up the rest from reference TRBV5-1 and TRBJ2-2 gives the full variable domain: KAGVTQTPRYLIKTRGQQVTLSCSPISGHRSVSWYQQTPGQGLQFLFEYFSETQRNKGNFPGRFSGRQFSNSRSEMNVSTLELGDSALYLCASSLARANTGELFFGEGSRLTVL.